This T cell receptor (beta chain) was sequenced during a study of shared clonotypes between healthy human individuals. Study details: The plates for each donor numbered three CD4 naive, three CD4 memory, two CD8 naive and one CD8 memory. Findings and caveats of the study: Naive subsets generally exceeded memory subsets in estimated richness. Sampling involved blood alone; tissue repertoires likely differ.

Worth noting for this clone: The antigen is unknown.

Assay runs were performed at deep level. Measured with immunoSEQ multiplex PCR; TCRdb has only the in-frame clones, and not every one. There are millions of clones in the sample; 85% to 95% occur only once, and around 0.14% lies in the top ten. Trimming at V came to 6 bases and at J to 5 bases, leaving 8 bases not matched to a gene. The germline gives CDR1 SGHRS, CDR2 YFSETQ. The CDR3 contains 14 residues. This rearrangement joins TRBV5-1 to TRBJ1-1, with TRBD1 identical over 9 bases. Sequencing was performed on naive CD4+ T cells sorted from blood. The subset: CD45RA+ positively selected. This TCR was sampled from a man younger than 35 in good health. CDR3 protein: CASKGTGYRTEAFF. CDR3 sequence (DNA): TGCGCCAGCAAGGGGACAGGGTATCGTACTGAAGCTTTCTTT.